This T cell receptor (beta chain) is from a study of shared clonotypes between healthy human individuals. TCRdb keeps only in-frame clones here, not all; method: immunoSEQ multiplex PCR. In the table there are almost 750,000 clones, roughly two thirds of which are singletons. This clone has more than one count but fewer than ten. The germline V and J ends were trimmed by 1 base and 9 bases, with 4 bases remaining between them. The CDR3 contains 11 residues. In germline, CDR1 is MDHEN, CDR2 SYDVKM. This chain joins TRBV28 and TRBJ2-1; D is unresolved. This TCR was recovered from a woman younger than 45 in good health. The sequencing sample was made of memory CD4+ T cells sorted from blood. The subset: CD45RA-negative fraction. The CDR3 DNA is TGTGCCAGCAGTTTATACGTTGAGCAGTTCTTC. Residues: CASSLYVEQFF. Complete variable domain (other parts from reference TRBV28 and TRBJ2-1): DVKVTQSSRYLVKRTGEKVFLECVQDMDHENMFWYRQDPGLGLRLIYFSYDVKMKEKGDIPEGYSVSREKKERFSLILESASTNQTSMYLCASSLYVEQFFGPGTRLTVL.